This T cell receptor beta chain was profiled in a study of T cell repertoires in cytomegalovirus infection. From the reads, TCRdb called clonotypes with MiXCR, one entry per CDR3 protein. The sample comprises hundreds of thousands of distinct CDR3 sequences, 22% of which are singletons, and approximately 18% rests with the top ten. Study-level points and caveats: Carriers of CMV and the relevant HLA type were discriminated by public TCR beta frequency.

The germline V gene encodes CDR1 SEHNR and CDR2 FQNEAQ (reference sequence). The CDR3 spans 19 residues. V trimming: 5 bases; J trimming: 1 base; junction bases outside the gene matches: 11. This clonotype was seen many times. Its antigen is unidentified. The origin of this receptor is a human donor in good health (CMV status not recorded). Some clones in this sample may be carry-over from other donors' samples. The chain uses TRBV7-9 and TRBJ2-6; 10 positions match TRBD1. What was sequenced was CD8+ T cells from PBMCs. CDR3 coding DNA: TGTGCCAGCAGCCCCTGGGGGACAGGGGAAAAATCTGGGGCCAACGTCCTGACTTTC. This translates into CASSPWGTGEKSGANVLTF.